A single sample gave rise to the 20 T cell receptor beta chains below, sequenced in a study of neurological immune-mediated disorders. The time point: longitudinal time-point 2. TCRdb reanalysed the 5' RACE reads using MiXCR and keeps one entry per CDR3 protein. The sample consists of 100,000 or so distinct CDR3 sequences, 13% of them appearing once. Sequenced: PBMCs. All receptors derive from a female donor with HTLV-1-associated myelopathy (HAM/TSP).

This clonotype showed up many times. The chain is built from TRBV12-3 or TRBV12-4 and TRBJ1-2; weak D call: TRBD1 (6 bases). This CDR3 has 14 residues. Trimming removed 2 bases at V and 4 bases at J, with 11 bases between. In DNA, the CDR3 is TGTGCCAGCAGTTTAAGGGGGTTGGGCTATGGCTACACCTTC. It yields the protein CASSLRGLGYGYTF.

In this sample, this clonotype turned up many times. This rearrangement joins TRBV7-9 to TRBJ2-1, with a weak D call TRBD1 (6 bases). Per germline, CDR1 SEHNR and CDR2 FQNEAQ (reference sequence). The V and J ends lost 5 bases and 4 bases respectively, with 6 bases between them. The CDR3 length is 12 residues. The CDR3 DNA follows: TGTGCCAGCAGCAGGGGGTACAATGAGCAGTTCTTC. Translated, it gives CASSRGYNEQFF.

This clonotype was counted ten times or more. The chain recombines TRBV5-1 with TRBJ2-2, with TRBD2 matching 8 bases. This CDR3 region has 17 residues. Unmatched junction bases numbered 7, after V lost 3 bases and J lost 0 bases. The germline V gene encodes CDR1 SGHRS and CDR2 YFSETQ. CDR3 nucleotide sequence: TGCGCCAGCAGCTCCCCGGGGGGGGGCACGAACACCGGGGAGCTGTTTTTT. Residues: CASSSPGGGTNTGELFF.

This clonotype occurred many times. J is TRBJ1-6 and V is TRBV4-1; D not resolved. This CDR3 comprises 14 residues. Germline CDR1 and CDR2: MGHRA and YSYEKL. Trimming cost V 4 bases and J 8 bases, with 12 bases left between them. CDR3 loop: CASSPRAKDSPLHF. The CDR3 DNA follows: TGCGCCAGCAGCCCCCGGGCCAAGGATTCACCCCTCCACTTT.

This clonotype showed up many times. Germline is not matched at one junction end, which may reflect a read error. The chain combines TRBV10-3 with TRBJ2-7; 8 bases match TRBD1. The CDR3 is 12 amino acids. CDR1 and CDR2 from the germline V gene are ENHRY and SYGVKD. CDR3 amino acids: CAISESRGQVCF. As DNA, the CDR3 is TGTGCCATCAGTGAGTCAAGGGGACAGGTTTGCTTC.

This clonotype has at least ten counts. In DNA, the CDR3 is TGCGCCAGCAGCTTGTGGGATATTACCGGGGAGCTGTTTTTT. Its protein is CASSLWDITGELFF. The genes are TRBV5-1 and TRBJ2-2; no clear D gene. V lost 1 base and J 5 bases, leaving 9 bases between the germline ends. Germline loops: CDR1 SGHRS, CDR2 YFSETQ. The CDR3 covers 14 residues.

This sequence joins TRBV20-1 and TRBJ2-1, with TRBD2 matching over 11 bases. Germline V lookup: CDR1 DFQATT, CDR2 SNEGSKA (reference sequence). V dropped 2 bases and J dropped 0; count of bases not matched to a gene: 3. The CDR3 is 16 amino acids. The CDR3 DNA reads as TGCAGTGCTAGATCTCTAGCGGGGGGCTCCTACAATGAGCAGTTCTTC. Encoded protein: CSARSLAGGSYNEQFF.

This clonotype appeared many times. This rearrangement joins TRBV7-9 to TRBJ2-4; possibly TRBD1 for D (6 bases). This CDR3 is built from 16 residues. Germline-derived CDR1 and CDR2 are SEHNR and FQNEAQ (reference sequence). Deletions cut 4 bases from V and 0 bases from J, with 13 bases between. The CDR3 region has the DNA TGTGCCAGCAGCTCACGGGACATCCTAGCCAAAAACATTCAGTACTTC. It translates to CASSSRDILAKNIQYF.

This clonotype has at least ten counts. This chain joins TRBV5-1 and TRBJ2-1; D gene uncertain. The ends were cut back, 0 bases at V and 8 bases at J, with 12 bases in the middle. Germline-derived CDR1 and CDR2 are SGHRS and YFSETQ. CDR3 length equals 14 residues. The CDR3 sequence is CASSLAYRDHEQFF. DNA of the CDR3: TGCGCCAGCAGCTTGGCGTATAGAGACCATGAGCAGTTCTTC.

The chain couples TRBV18 to TRBJ2-2; D is perhaps TRBD1 or TRBD2 (5 bases each). The germline gives CDR1 KGHSH, CDR2 LQKENI. V shed 0 bases and J shed 6 bases, with 5 bases lying between them. The CDR3 is 13 residues long. CDR3 in DNA: TGTGCCAGCTCACCACCGGGGGCCGGGGAGCTGTTTTTT. Translated: CASSPPGAGELFF. Full variable domain (outside the CDR3, taken from reference TRBV18 and TRBJ2-2): NAGVMQNPRHLVRRRGQEARLRCSPMKGHSHVYWYRQLPEEGLKFMVYLQKENIIDESGMPKERFSAEFPKEGPSILRIQQVVRGDSAAYFCASSPPGAGELFFGEGSRLTVL.

This chain connects TRBV5-1 to TRBJ2-1, with TRBD2 matching 8 bases. The CDR3 length is 16 residues. Germline CDR1 reads SGHRS; CDR2 reads YFSETQ. Trimming took 4 bases from V and 6 from J; bases not matched to a gene: 12. CDR3 nucleotides: TGCGCCAGCAGCAGTGAAGCGGGGGTTATTCTCAATGAGCAGTTCTTC. It yields the protein CASSSEAGVILNEQFF.

This clonotype was recorded many times. This rearrangement joins TRBV10-3 to TRBJ2-7; maybe TRBD1 (6 bases). Trimming stripped 4 bases from V and 0 bases from J, with 13 bases between. The CDR3 consists of 15 residues. Germline lookup yields CDR1 ENHRY and CDR2 SYGVKD. The chain's CDR3 is CAISVTDRSSYEQYF. CDR3 sequence (DNA): TGTGCCATCAGTGTGACGGACAGAAGCTCCTACGAGCAGTACTTC.

The table lists this clonotype with many counts. The rearrangement joins TRBV20-1 to TRBJ2-7; D perhaps matches TRBD2 (6 bases). Trimming pared 3 bases from V and 7 bases from J, leaving 13 bases between. In germline, CDR1 is DFQATT, CDR2 SNEGSKA (reference sequence). The CDR3 consists of 12 residues. The CDR3 DNA reads TGCAGTGCTAGCGGGGAAGGGAGGGAGCAGTACTTC. Its protein product is CSASGEGREQYF.

This clonotype has ten or more counts. The CDR3 spells CASRSRGFGYGYTF. The CDR3 nucleotides are TGTGCCAGCAGGTCCCGGGGTTTCGGCTATGGCTACACCTTC. V and J are TRBV6-6 and TRBJ1-2; no firm D call. Germline V gene lookup returns CDR1 MNHNY and CDR2 SVGAGI (reference sequence). The CDR3 consists of 14 residues. V lost 6 bases to trimming and J lost 4 bases, with 15 bases between them.

This clonotype was seen many times. This sequence joins TRBV28 and TRBJ2-1; D possibly corresponds to TRBD2 (5 bases). Between the trimmed V and J ends, which lost 8 bases and 4 bases, there was a span of 9 bases. The germline CDR1 and CDR2 sequences are MDHEN and SYDVKM. CDR3 length: 12 residues. The CDR3 here is CASQLGYNEQFF. DNA of the CDR3: TGTGCCAGCCAACTAGGGTACAATGAGCAGTTCTTC.

The table lists this clonotype with many counts. The CDR3, as DNA: TGTGCCAGCAGCTTCGGACTAGTTGGGCAGGATGAGCAGTTCTTC. Translated, it gives CASSFGLVGQDEQFF. This chain links TRBV7-3 with TRBJ2-1, with TRBD2 matching 7 bases. Germline assignment: CDR1 SGHTA and CDR2 FQGTGA. V shed 3 bases and J 8 bases; nucleotides not matched to a gene: 10. This CDR3 comprises 15 residues.

Many counts were recorded for this clonotype. As DNA, the CDR3 is TGCAGTGCTAGAGATATAAGGGGAGGGGAGCTGTTTTTT. The encoded protein is CSARDIRGGELFF. This chain uses TRBV20-1 with TRBJ2-2; tentative D call: TRBD1 (5 bases). Per the germline V gene, CDR1 is DFQATT and CDR2 is SNEGSKA (reference sequence). Trimming removed 0 bases from V and 8 bases from J, with 10 bases in between. The CDR3 loop spans 13 amino acids.

V is TRBV19 and J is TRBJ2-7; the D call may be TRBD1 or TRBD2 (5 bases each). From germline, CDR1 is LNHDA and CDR2 SQIVND (reference sequence). The CDR3 has 14 residues. The germline V and J ends were trimmed by 3 bases and 3 bases, with 12 bases remaining between them. The CDR3 sequence is CASSIGDPFYEQYF. The CDR3, as DNA: TGTGCCAGTAGTATCGGGGACCCCTTCTACGAGCAGTACTTC.

With regard to this clonotype: A much larger clone lies one base from this, so it may be a read error. The V gene is TRBV5-1, the J gene TRBJ2-5, with TRBD2 as a possible D gene (5 bases). V was cut by 0 bases and J by 6 bases, with 12 bases left in between. The germline CDR1 and CDR2 sequences are SGHRS and YFSETQ. The CDR3 extends over 14 amino acids. As DNA, the CDR3 is TGCGCCAGCAGCTTGGGTTCGGGGATAAAGACCCAGTACTTC. Amino acids: CASSLGSGIKTQYF.

This clonotype appeared many times. This chain links TRBV4-2 with TRBJ2-7, with a tentative D call TRBD1 (5 bases). The V gene lost 0 bases and the J gene lost 0 bases, with 9 bases spanning the gap. This CDR3 contains 15 residues. Germline CDR1 is LGHNA and CDR2 is YNFKEQ. CDR3 in amino acids: CASSQDPGRSYEQYF. As DNA, the CDR3 is TGTGCCAGCAGCCAAGATCCAGGGCGCTCCTACGAGCAGTACTTC.